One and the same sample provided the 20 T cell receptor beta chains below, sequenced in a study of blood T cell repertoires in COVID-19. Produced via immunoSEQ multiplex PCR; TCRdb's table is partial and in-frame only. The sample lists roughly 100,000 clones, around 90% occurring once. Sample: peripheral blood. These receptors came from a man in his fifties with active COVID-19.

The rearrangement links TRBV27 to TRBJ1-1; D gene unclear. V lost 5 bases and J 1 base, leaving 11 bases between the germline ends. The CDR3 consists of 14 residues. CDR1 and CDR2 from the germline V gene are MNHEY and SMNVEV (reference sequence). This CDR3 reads CASSLTETNTEAFF. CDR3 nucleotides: TGTGCCAGCAGTCTAACGGAGACGAACACTGAAGCTTTCTTT.

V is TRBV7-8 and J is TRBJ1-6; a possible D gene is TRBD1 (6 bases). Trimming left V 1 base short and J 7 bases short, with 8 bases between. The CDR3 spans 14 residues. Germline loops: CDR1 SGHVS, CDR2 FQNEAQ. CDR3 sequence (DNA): TGTGCCAGCAGCTTAGACAGGGACAATTCACCCCTCCACTTT. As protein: CASSLDRDNSPLHF.

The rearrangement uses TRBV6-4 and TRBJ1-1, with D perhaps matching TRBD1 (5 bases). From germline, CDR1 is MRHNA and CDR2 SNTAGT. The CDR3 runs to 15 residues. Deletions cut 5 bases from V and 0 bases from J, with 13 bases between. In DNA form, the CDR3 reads TGTGCCAGCAGTCCGTATCAGGGAATGAACACTGAAGCTTTCTTT. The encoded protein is CASSPYQGMNTEAFF.

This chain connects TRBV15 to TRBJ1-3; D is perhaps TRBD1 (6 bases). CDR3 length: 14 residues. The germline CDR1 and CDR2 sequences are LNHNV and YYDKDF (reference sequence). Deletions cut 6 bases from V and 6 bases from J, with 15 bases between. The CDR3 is CATRGLGAQNTIYF. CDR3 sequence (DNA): TGTGCCACCAGAGGTCTGGGGGCCCAAAACACCATATATTTT. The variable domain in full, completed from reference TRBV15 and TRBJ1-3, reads DAMVIQNPRYQVTQFGKPVTLSCSQTLNHNVMYWYQQKSSQAPKLLFHYYDKDFNNEADTPDNFQSRRPNTSFCFLDIRSPGLGDTAMYLCATRGLGAQNTIYFGEGSWLTVV.

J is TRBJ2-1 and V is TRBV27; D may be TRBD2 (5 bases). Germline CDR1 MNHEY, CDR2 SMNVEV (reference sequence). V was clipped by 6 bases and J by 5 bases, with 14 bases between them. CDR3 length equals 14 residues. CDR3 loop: CASRGGSGHNEQFF. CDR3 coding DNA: TGTGCCAGCAGAGGTGGGAGTGGGCACAATGAGCAGTTCTTC.

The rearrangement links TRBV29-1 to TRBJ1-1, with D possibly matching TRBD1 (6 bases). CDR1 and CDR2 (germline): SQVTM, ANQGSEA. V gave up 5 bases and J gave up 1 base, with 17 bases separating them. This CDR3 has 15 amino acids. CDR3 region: CSVLLPGQSNTEAFF. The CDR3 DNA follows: TGCAGCGTTCTCCTGCCCGGACAGTCGAACACTGAAGCTTTCTTT.

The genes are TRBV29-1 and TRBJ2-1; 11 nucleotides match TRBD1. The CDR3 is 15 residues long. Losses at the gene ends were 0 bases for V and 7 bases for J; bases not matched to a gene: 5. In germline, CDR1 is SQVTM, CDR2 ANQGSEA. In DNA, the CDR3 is TGCAGCGTTGAAGATCGGGACAGGGGGTTTAATGAGCAGTTCTTC. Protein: CSVEDRDRGFNEQFF.

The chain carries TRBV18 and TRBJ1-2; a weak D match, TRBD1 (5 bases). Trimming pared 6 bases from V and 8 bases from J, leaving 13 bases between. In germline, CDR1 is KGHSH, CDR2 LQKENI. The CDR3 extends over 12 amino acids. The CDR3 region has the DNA TGTGCCAGCTCCCCTAACGACAGAGGCTACACCTTC. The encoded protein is CASSPNDRGYTF.

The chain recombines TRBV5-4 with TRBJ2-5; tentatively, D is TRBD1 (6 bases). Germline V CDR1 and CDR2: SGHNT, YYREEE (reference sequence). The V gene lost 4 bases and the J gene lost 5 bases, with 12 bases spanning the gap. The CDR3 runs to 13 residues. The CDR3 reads CASSRERGETQYF. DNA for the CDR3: TGTGCCAGCAGCAGGGAGAGGGGGGAGACCCAGTACTTC.

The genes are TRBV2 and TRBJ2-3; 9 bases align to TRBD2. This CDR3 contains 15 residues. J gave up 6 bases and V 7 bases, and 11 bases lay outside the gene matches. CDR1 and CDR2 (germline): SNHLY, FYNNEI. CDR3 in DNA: TGTGCCAGCACCCGACTAGCGGCTAACGCGGATACGCAGTATTTT. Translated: CASTRLAANADTQYF.

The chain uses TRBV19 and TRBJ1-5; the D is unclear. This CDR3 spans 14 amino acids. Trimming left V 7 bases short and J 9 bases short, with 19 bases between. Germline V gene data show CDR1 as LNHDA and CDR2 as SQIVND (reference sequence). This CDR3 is CASNLARRSTPQHF. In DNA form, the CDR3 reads TGTGCCAGTAATCTCGCGCGGAGGTCTACGCCCCAGCATTTT.

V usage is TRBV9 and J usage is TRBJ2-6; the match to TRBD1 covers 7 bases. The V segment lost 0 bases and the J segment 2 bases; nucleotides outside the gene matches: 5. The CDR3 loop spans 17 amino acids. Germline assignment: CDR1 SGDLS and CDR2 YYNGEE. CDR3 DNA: TGTGCCAGCAGCGTAGTAGGGGGCGGCCCTGGGGCCAACGTCCTGACTTTC. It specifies CASSVVGGGPGANVLTF. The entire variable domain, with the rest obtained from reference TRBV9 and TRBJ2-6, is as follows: DSGVTQTPKHLITATGQRVTLRCSPRSGDLSVYWYQQSLDQGLQFLIQYYNGEERAKGNILERFSAQQFPDLHSELNLSSLELGDSALYFCASSVVGGGPGANVLTFGAGSRLTVL.

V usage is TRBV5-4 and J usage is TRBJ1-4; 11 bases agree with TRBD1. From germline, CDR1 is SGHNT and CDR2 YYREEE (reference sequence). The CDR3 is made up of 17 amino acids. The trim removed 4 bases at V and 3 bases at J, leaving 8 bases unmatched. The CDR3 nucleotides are TGTGCCAGCAGCGCCGGACAGGGGGCCCTACCTAATGAAAAACTGTTTTTT. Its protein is CASSAGQGALPNEKLFF. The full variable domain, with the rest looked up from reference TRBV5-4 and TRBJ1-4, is ETGVTQSPTHLIKTRGQQVTLRCSSQSGHNTVSWYQQALGQGPQFIFQYYREEENGRGNFPPRFSGLQFPNYSSELNVNALELDDSALYLCASSAGQGALPNEKLFFGSGTQLSVL.

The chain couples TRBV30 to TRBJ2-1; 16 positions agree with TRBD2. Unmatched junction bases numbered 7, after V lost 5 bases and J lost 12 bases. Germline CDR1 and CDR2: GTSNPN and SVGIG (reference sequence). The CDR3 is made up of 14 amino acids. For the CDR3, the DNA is TGTGCCTGGGGGACTAGCGGGGGGGCTGGAGGGCAGTTCTTC. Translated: CAWGTSGGAGGQFF.

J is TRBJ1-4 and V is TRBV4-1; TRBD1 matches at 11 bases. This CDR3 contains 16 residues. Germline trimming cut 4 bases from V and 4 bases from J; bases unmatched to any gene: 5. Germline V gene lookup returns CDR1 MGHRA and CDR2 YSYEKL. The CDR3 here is CASSRLGQGDNEKLFF. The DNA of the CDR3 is TGCGCCAGCAGCCGATTGGGACAGGGGGATAATGAAAAACTGTTTTTT.

This CDR3 reads CASSTSVGQGAREQYF. DNA of the CDR3: TGTGCCAGTAGTACCTCGGTGGGACAGGGGGCTCGGGAGCAGTACTTC. The chain joins TRBV19 to TRBJ2-7, with 12 bases matching TRBD1. CDR3 length equals 16 residues. CDR1 is LNHDA, CDR2 SQIVND, per germline (reference sequence). V shed 4 bases and J 7 bases; nucleotides not matched to a gene: 11.

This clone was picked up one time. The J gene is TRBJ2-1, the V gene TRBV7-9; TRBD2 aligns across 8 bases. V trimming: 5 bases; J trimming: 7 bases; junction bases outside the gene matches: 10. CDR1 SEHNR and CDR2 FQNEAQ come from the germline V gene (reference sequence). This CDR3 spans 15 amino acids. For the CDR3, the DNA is TGTGCCAGCAGCCCCGGGGGGGGGCCCGTAAATGAGCAGTTCTTC. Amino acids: CASSPGGGPVNEQFF.

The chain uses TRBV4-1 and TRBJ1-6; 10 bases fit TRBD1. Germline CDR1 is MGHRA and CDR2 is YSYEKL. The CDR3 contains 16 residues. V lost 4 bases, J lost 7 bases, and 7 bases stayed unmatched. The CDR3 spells CASSRGQGVINSPLHF. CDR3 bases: TGCGCCAGCAGCCGCGGACAGGGGGTGATAAATTCACCCCTCCACTTT.

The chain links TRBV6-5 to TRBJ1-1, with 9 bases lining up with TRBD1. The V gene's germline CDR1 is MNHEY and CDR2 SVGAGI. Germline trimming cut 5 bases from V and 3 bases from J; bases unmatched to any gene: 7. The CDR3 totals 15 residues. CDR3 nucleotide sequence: TGTGCCAGCAGTCCGCGGACAGGGGCGGACACTGAAGCTTTCTTT. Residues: CASSPRTGADTEAFF.

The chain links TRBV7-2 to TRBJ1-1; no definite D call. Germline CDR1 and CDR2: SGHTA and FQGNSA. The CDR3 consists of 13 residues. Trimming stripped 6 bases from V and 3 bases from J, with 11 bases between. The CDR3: CASRLGIYTEAFF. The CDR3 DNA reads TGTGCCAGCAGGCTAGGTATCTACACTGAAGCTTTCTTT.